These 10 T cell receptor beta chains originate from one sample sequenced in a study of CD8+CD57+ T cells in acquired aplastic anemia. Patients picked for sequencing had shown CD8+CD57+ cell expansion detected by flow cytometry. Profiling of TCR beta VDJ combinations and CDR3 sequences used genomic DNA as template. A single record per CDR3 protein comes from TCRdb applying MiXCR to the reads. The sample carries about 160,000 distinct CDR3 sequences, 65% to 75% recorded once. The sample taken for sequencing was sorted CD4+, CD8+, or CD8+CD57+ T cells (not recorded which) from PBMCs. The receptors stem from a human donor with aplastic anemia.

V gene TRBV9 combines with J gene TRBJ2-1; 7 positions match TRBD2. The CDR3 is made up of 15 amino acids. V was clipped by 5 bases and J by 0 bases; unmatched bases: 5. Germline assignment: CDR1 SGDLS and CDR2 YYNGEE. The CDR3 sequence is CASSLAASSYNEQFF. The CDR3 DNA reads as TGTGCCAGCAGTCTAGCGGCCAGCTCCTACAATGAGCAGTTCTTC. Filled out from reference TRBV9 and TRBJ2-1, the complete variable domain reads DSGVTQTPKHLITATGQRVTLRCSPRSGDLSVYWYQQSLDQGLQFLIQYYNGEERAKGNILERFSAQQFPDLHSELNLSSLELGDSALYFCASSLAASSYNEQFFGPGTRLTVL.

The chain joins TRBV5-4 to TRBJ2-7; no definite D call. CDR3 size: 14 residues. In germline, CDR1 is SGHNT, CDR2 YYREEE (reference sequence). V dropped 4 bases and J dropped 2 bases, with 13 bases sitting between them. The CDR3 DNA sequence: TGTGCCAGCAGCCGGATGGACGGTACCTACGAGCAGTACTTC. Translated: CASSRMDGTYEQYF.

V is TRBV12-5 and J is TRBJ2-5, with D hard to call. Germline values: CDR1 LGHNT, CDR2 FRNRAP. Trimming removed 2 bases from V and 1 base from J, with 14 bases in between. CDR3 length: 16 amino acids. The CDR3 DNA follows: TGTGCTAGTGGTTTGCTATCAACGGCCCTCCAAGAGACCCAGTACTTC. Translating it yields CASGLLSTALQETQYF.

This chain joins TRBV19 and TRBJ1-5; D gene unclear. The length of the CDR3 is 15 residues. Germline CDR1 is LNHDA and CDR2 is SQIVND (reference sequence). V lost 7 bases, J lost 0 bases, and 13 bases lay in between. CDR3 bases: TGTGCCAGTACCAACTCAGGATATAGCAATCAGCCCCAGCATTTT. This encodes CASTNSGYSNQPQHF. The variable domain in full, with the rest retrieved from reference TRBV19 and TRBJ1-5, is DGGITQSPKYLFRKEGQNVTLSCEQNLNHDAMYWYRQDPGQGLRLIYYSQIVNDFQKGDIAEGYSVSREKKESFPLTVTSAQKNPTAFYLCASTNSGYSNQPQHFGDGTRLSIL.

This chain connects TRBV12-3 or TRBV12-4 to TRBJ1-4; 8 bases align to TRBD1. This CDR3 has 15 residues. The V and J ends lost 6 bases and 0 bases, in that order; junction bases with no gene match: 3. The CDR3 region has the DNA TGTGCCAGCAGCCGACAGGGGCCAACTAATGAAAAACTGTTTTTT. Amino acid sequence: CASSRQGPTNEKLFF.

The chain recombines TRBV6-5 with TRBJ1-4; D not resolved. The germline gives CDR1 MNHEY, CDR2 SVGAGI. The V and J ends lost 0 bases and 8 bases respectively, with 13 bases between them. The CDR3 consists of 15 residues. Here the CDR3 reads CASSYSSGWGEKLFF. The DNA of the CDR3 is TGTGCCAGCAGTTACTCCTCGGGATGGGGAGAAAAACTGTTTTTT.

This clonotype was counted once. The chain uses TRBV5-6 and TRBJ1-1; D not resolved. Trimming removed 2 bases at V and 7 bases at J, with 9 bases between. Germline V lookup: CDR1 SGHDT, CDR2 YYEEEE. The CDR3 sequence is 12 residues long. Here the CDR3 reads CASSFGSGEAFF. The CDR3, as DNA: TGTGCCAGCAGCTTCGGTTCAGGTGAAGCTTTCTTT.

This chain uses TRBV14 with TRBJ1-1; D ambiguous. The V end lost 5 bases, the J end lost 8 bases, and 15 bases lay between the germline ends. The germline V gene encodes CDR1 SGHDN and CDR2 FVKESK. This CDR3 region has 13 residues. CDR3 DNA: TGTGCCAGCAGCGACGTTGAGACAACGGAAGCTTTCTTT. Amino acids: CASSDVETTEAFF.

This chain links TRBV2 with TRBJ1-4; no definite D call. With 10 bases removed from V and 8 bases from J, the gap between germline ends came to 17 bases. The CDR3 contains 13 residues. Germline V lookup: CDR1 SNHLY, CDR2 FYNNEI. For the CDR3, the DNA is TGTGCCACGCTTGGACGGGTTGGGGAAAAACTGTTTTTT. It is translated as CATLGRVGEKLFF.

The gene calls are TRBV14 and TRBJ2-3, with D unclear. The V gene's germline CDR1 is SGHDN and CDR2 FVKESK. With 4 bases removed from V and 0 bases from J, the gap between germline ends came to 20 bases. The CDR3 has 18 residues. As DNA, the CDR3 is TGTGCCAGCAGCCCCCCCTCTCGAGCGAGTAGAAGCACAGATACGCAGTATTTT. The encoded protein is CASSPPSRASRSTDTQYF.